One sample yielded the 19 T cell receptor beta chains listed below, sequenced in a study of blood T cell repertoires in COVID-19. Profiling relied on immunoSEQ multiplex PCR, and the TCRdb table lists in-frame clones only, not all of them. The sample shows roughly 220,000 clones, roughly nine tenths of them seen only once. The sequenced sample was PBMCs or T cells enriched from blood (not recorded which). The receptors derive from a woman aged 25 to 39 who had recovered from COVID-19.

This clone came up many times. The chain uses TRBV2 and TRBJ2-5; the D is unclear. Trimming removed 7 bases at V and 5 bases at J, with 14 bases between. CDR3 length: 13 residues. Germline lookup yields CDR1 SNHLY and CDR2 FYNNEI. The CDR3 here is CASNSYRRETQYF. The CDR3 bases are TGTGCCAGCAATTCGTACCGTCGGGAGACCCAGTACTTC. Supplemented by reference TRBV2 and TRBJ2-5, the full variable domain reads EPEVTQTPSHQVTQMGQEVILRCVPISNHLYFYWYRQILGQKVEFLVSFYNNEISEKSEIFDDQFSVERPDGSNFTLKIRSTKLEDSAMYFCASNSYRRETQYFGPGTRLLVL.

DNA of the CDR3: TGTGCCAGCAGTTACTCAGAGGGCTATGGCAATCAGCCCCAGCATTTT. It translates to CASSYSEGYGNQPQHF. The chain recombines TRBV6-5 with TRBJ1-5; no firm D call. The CDR3 consists of 16 residues. In germline, CDR1 is MNHEY, CDR2 SVGAGI. V was trimmed by 0 bases and J by 2 bases, leaving 11 bases between them.

V gene TRBV10-3 combines with J gene TRBJ2-5, with 9 bases that match TRBD1. CDR3 length: 14 residues. Germline CDR1 and CDR2: ENHRY and SYGVKD. Losses at the gene ends were 6 bases for V and 3 bases for J; bases not matched to a gene: 5. CDR3 loop: CAISTGTGKETQYF. CDR3 nucleotide sequence: TGTGCCATCAGCACCGGGACAGGGAAAGAGACCCAGTACTTC.

This CDR3 reads CASSQDRTGEWYGYTF. CDR3 coding DNA: TGTGCCAGCAGCCAAGATCGGACAGGGGAGTGGTATGGCTACACCTTC. This chain connects TRBV4-2 to TRBJ1-2; 9 bases are shared with TRBD1. This CDR3 is 16 amino acids long. J was trimmed by 5 bases and V by 0 bases; bases with no gene match: 7. CDR1 LGHNA and CDR2 YNFKEQ come from the germline V gene.

The CDR3 sequence is CASSIGGTGGLYEQYF. DNA of the CDR3: TGTGCCAGTAGTATAGGAGGGACAGGGGGCCTCTACGAGCAGTACTTC. The rearrangement links TRBV19 to TRBJ2-7, with TRBD1 identical over 12 bases. J was trimmed by 3 bases and V by 1 base; bases with no gene match: 4. This CDR3 has 16 residues. Looked up from germline, CDR1 is LNHDA and CDR2 is SQIVND (reference sequence).

This clone was seen only a few times. The gene calls are TRBV4-1 and TRBJ2-5; perhaps TRBD1 as D (6 bases). V gave up 4 bases and J gave up 2 bases, with 11 bases separating them. CDR1 MGHRA and CDR2 YSYEKL come from the germline V gene. The CDR3 is made up of 14 amino acids. The CDR3 coding sequence is TGCGCCAGCAGCCCCCTGAGGGGGCAAGAGACCCAGTACTTC. It yields the protein CASSPLRGQETQYF.

This clone was recorded a few times. V and J are TRBV4-3 and TRBJ1-3, with 11 bases aligning to TRBD1. The trim removed 5 bases at V and 3 bases at J, leaving 6 bases unmatched. The CDR3 totals 16 residues. Germline values: CDR1 LGHNA, CDR2 YSLEER. In nucleotides, the CDR3 is TGCGCCAGCAGCATTCGGACAGGGGGCGGTGGAAACACCATATATTTT. Translation gives CASSIRTGGGGNTIYF.

The chain couples TRBV7-2 to TRBJ1-5; 7 nucleotides align to TRBD1. The junction had 3 bases not matched to a gene; V was cut back by 1 base and J by 6 bases. The germline CDR1 and CDR2 sequences are SGHTA and FQGNSA. CDR3 length equals 14 residues. The CDR3 here is CASSLGRGSQPQHF. Written as DNA, the CDR3 is TGTGCCAGCAGCTTAGGCAGGGGGTCTCAGCCCCAGCATTTT.

In DNA form, the CDR3 reads TGTGCCAGCAGAACTGATAATCAGCCCCAGCATTTT. Protein sequence: CASRTDNQPQHF. The chain recombines TRBV12-3 or TRBV12-4 with TRBJ1-5, with D hard to call. Between the trimmed V and J ends, which lost 6 bases and 4 bases, there was a span of 7 bases. The CDR3 contains 12 residues.

CDR3 nucleotides: TGTGCCAGCAGCAGGACACCCCACGTCTACACCTTC. It codes for CASSRTPHVYTF. The rearrangement uses TRBV7-2 and TRBJ1-2; D is perhaps TRBD1 (5 bases). This CDR3 region has 12 residues. V gave up 5 bases and J gave up 10 bases, with 14 bases separating them. The germline CDR1 and CDR2 sequences are SGHTA and FQGNSA.

The chain is built from TRBV13 and TRBJ2-2; 9 bases match TRBD1. The V gene end was trimmed by 5 bases and the J gene end by 6 bases; junction bases not matched to a gene: 4. Germline CDR1 reads PRHDT; CDR2 reads FYEKMQ (reference sequence). CDR3 size: 14 residues. The CDR3 sequence: CASSTGTGSGELFF. CDR3 DNA sequence: TGTGCCAGCAGCACAGGGACAGGGTCCGGGGAGCTGTTTTTT.

The chain joins TRBV5-6 to TRBJ1-1, with 10 bases fitting TRBD1. With 1 base clipped from V and 3 bases from J, the junction kept 6 bases outside the gene matches. This CDR3 comprises 16 residues. CDR1 is SGHDT and CDR2 is YYEEEE in the germline V gene. DNA for the CDR3: TGTGCCAGCAGCTTGTATAGGACAGGGGGTCACACTGAAGCTTTCTTT. It codes for CASSLYRTGGHTEAFF.

The chain joins TRBV7-2 to TRBJ2-5, with D uncertain. The ends were cut back, 2 bases at V and 5 bases at J, with 9 bases in the middle. Germline V CDR1 and CDR2: SGHTA, FQGNSA. The CDR3 is made up of 13 amino acids. The DNA of the CDR3 is TGTGCCAGCAGCTTAAGAGTTTTGGAGACCCAGTACTTC. It is translated as CASSLRVLETQYF.

The chain is built from TRBV5-1 and TRBJ1-5; the match to TRBD1 covers 7 bases. Germline CDR1 reads SGHRS; CDR2 reads YFSETQ. The CDR3 is 18 amino acids. The ends lost 0 bases at V and 5 bases at J; junction bases unmatched: 14. The CDR3 sequence: CASSLGALQGIGDQPQHF. DNA for the CDR3: TGCGCCAGCAGCTTGGGGGCCCTACAGGGGATAGGGGATCAGCCCCAGCATTTT.

The chain has TRBV6-5 and TRBJ1-4; TRBD1 matches at 9 bases. V lost 4 bases and J lost 8; bases outside the gene matches: 8. CDR1 is MNHEY and CDR2 is SVGAGI in the germline V gene. The CDR3 is 15 amino acids. This CDR3 is CASSSWTGEGEKLFF. The CDR3 bases are TGTGCCAGCAGTTCCTGGACAGGGGAAGGGGAAAAACTGTTTTTT.

This clone was counted a single time. This chain connects TRBV5-4 to TRBJ2-7; the D is unclear. Germline values: CDR1 SGHNT, CDR2 YYREEE (reference sequence). The CDR3 contains 14 residues. The V gene lost 0 bases and the J gene lost 1 base, with 8 bases spanning the gap. The CDR3 DNA reads TGTGCCAGCAGCTTGGATCACGAGTCCTACGAGCAGTACTTC. Translated, it gives CASSLDHESYEQYF.

The chain employs TRBV2 and TRBJ1-4, with no clear D. V was cut by 5 bases and J by 7 bases, with 8 bases left in between. The germline V gene encodes CDR1 SNHLY and CDR2 FYNNEI. This CDR3 region has 12 residues. The CDR3 DNA is TGTGCCAGCAGTTATCAGATTGAAAAACTGTTTTTT. Translation gives CASSYQIEKLFF.

The rearrangement links TRBV2 to TRBJ2-5; 11 bases line up with TRBD2. J gave up 4 bases and V 6 bases, and 4 bases lay outside the gene matches. Germline V lookup: CDR1 SNHLY, CDR2 FYNNEI. The CDR3 spans 14 residues. CDR3 loop: CASRPTSGGETQYF. The CDR3 DNA follows: TGTGCCAGCAGGCCCACTAGCGGGGGAGAGACCCAGTACTTC.

The CDR3 nucleotides read TGTGCCAGCTCCGAGGGCCGGAATTCACCCCTCCACTTT. It is translated as CASSEGRNSPLHF. The gene calls are TRBV11-1 and TRBJ1-6, with D uncertain. CDR3 length: 13 residues. V was trimmed by 8 bases and J by 7 bases, leaving 12 bases between them. In germline, CDR1 is SGHAT, CDR2 FQDESV (reference sequence).